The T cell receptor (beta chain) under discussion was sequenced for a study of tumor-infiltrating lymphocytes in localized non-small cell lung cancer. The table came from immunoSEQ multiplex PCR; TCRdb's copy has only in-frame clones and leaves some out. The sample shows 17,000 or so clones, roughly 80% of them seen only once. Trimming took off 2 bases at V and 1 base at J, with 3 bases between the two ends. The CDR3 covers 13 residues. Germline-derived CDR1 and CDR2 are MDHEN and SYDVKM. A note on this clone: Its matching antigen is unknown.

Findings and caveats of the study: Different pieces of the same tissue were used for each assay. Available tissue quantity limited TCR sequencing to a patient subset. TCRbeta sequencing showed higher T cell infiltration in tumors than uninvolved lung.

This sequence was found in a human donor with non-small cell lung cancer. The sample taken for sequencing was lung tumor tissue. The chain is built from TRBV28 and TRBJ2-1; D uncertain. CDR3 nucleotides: TGTGCCAGCAGTTTAGGTTCCTACAATGAGCAGTTCTTC. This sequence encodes CASSLGSYNEQFF.